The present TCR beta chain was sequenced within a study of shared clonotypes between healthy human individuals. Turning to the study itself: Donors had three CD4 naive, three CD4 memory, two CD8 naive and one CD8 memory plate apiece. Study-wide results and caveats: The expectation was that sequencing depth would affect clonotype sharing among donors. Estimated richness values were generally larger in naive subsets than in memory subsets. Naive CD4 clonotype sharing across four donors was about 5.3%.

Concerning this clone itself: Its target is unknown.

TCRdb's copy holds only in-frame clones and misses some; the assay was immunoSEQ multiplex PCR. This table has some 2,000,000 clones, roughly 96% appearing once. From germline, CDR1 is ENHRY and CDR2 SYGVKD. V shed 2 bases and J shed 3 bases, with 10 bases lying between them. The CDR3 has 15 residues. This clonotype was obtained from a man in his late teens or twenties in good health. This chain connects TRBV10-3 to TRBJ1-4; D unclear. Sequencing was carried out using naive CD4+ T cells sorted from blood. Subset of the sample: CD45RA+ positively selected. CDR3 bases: TGTGCCATCAGTGAGCGACCTTCCCCTAATGAAAAACTGTTTTTT. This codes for CAISERPSPNEKLFF.